This TCR beta chain was retrieved from a study of blood T cell repertoires in COVID-19. The protocol was immunoSEQ multiplex PCR, while the TCRdb copy is restricted to in-frame clones and leaves out a portion. The sample carries around 360,000 clones, around 87% recorded once. This CDR3 is built from 14 residues. From germline, CDR1 is SGHTA and CDR2 FQGNSA. The V gene end was trimmed by 5 bases and the J gene end by 7 bases; junction bases not matched to a gene: 8. This sequence originates from a man aged 35 to 55 in a cohort exposed to, infected with or recovered from COVID-19 (not recorded which). The sequencing sample was made of PBMCs or T cells enriched from blood (not recorded which). The chain joins TRBV7-2 to TRBJ1-5; 7 bases fit TRBD1. CDR3 sequence: CASSEQGQGQPQHF. The CDR3, as DNA: TGTGCCAGCAGCGAACAGGGGCAGGGCCAGCCCCAGCATTTT.